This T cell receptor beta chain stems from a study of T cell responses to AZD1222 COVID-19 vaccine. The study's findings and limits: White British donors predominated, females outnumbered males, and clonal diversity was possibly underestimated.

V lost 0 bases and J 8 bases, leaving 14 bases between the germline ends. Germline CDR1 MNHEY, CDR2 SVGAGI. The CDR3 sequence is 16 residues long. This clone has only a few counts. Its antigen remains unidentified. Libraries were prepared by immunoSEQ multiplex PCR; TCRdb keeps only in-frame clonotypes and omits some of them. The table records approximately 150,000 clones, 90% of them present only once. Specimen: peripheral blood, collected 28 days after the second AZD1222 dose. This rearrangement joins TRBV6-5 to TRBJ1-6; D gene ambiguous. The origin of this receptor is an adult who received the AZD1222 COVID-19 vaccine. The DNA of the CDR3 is TGTGCCAGCAGTTACTCGATTGCAGGAGGCGATTCACCCCTCCACTTT. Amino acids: CASSYSIAGGDSPLHF.